This T cell receptor (beta chain) is drawn from a study of CD8+ T cells in alopecia areata. Study results and limitations: It was less clear whether patients shared TCRs than it was in mice, possibly because of HLA.

Extracted from the samples, RNA was reverse transcribed into cDNA to serve as the sequencing template. Some clones are missing from TCRdb's copy, which holds only in-frame ones; the method was immunoSEQ multiplex PCR. The sample records over 200,000 clones, 57% being singletons. As concerns this clone: Its antigen remains unidentified.

Samples from alopecia areata patients were lesional scalp punch biopsies and peripheral blood. This CDR3 spans 14 amino acids. The germline V gene encodes CDR1 SQVTM and CDR2 ANQGSEA. V was clipped by 6 bases and J by 6 bases; unmatched bases: 6. The receptor was derived from a human donor with alopecia areata. The chain links TRBV29-1 to TRBJ1-6; 9 nucleotides line up with TRBD1. Sequencing was performed on CD4+ T cells sorted from blood, taken at week 0. CDR3 DNA: TGCAGCGTGGGGACAGGGAATCCTAATTCACCCCTCCACTTT. Amino acids: CSVGTGNPNSPLHF.